This paragraph covers one T cell receptor (beta chain) sequence. The antigen remains undetermined. This sample is part of a study of CD4 T cells in relation to SARS-CoV-2 and coronaviruses. Findings of the study overall: In around two thirds of donors, memory CD4+ clonotypes crossrecognized SARS-CoV-2 and at least one common cold coronavirus spike.

The repertoire was sequenced with immunoSEQ multiplex PCR; TCRdb's copy has only in-frame clones and lacks some. This table has 55,000 to 75,000 clones, about 87% appearing once. Before the COVID-19 pandemic, during about 2011-2019, CD4+ T cells were taken from unexposed donors. Trimming stripped 3 bases from V and 7 bases from J, with 10 bases between. This CDR3 has 12 amino acids. The germline V gene encodes CDR1 SNHLY and CDR2 FYNNEI. Sample: memory CD4+ T cells from PBMCs. The chain uses TRBV2 and TRBJ2-7; D not certain. The source of this sequence is a human donor in good health. CDR3 in DNA: TGTGCCAGCAGTGAGGTTGCAAGGGAGCAGTACTTC. Translating gives CASSEVAREQYF.